This T cell receptor beta chain was captured in a study of cytomegalovirus exposure and HLA in healthy donors. Study-level information: A prior study identified 117 million unique TCR beta sequences from about 180 million T cells. Unique TCRs numbering approximately 80 million, obtained from HLA-typed donors, made up an early data release.

The PCR employed 60 Vbeta primers together with 13 Jbeta primers. Using immunoSEQ multiplex PCR, the repertoire was profiled, and TCRdb retains in-frame clones only, with some absent. The repertoire consists of under 120,000 clones, with about 80% occurring once and the leading ten covering roughly 2.5%. V lost 6 bases, J lost 3 bases, and 5 bases stayed unmatched. Germline V gene sequence: CDR1 SNHLY, CDR2 FYNNEI. This CDR3 comprises 14 residues. This clone was detected only once. The antigen remains undetermined. Whole-study findings and limits: The study designated 150 or so TCR beta chains cytomegalovirus-associated. In an earlier analysis, productive rearrangement rates for most beta V segments clustered near 87% or 30%.

The chain couples TRBV2 to TRBJ1-1; 9 bases agree with TRBD1. The sequence was collected from a man aged 45-60 years in good health and CMV-seropositive. Sequenced sample: PBMCs. CDR3 in amino acids: CASSRDREDTEAFF. In DNA form, the CDR3 reads TGTGCCAGCAGCAGGGACAGGGAGGACACTGAAGCTTTCTTT.